This paragraph covers one TCR beta chain sequence. Its antigen is unidentified. The CDR3 loop spans 16 amino acids. Germline loops: CDR1 SGHVS, CDR2 FNYEAQ. J gave up 6 bases and V 1 base, and 4 bases lay outside the gene matches. This record belongs to a study of Ad26.COV2.S vaccination and SARS-CoV-2 variants. The treatment denotes: some 20 received Ad26.COV2.S at low or high dose, single or two shots; about 5 received placebo; per-sample allocation not given. Sampling occurred on day 63 after the first vaccine or placebo injection. General study results and limits: Compared with placebo recipients, vaccine recipients had higher spike-specific TCR breadth.

Only in-frame clones appear in the TCRdb table, and some are missing; sequencing was by immunoSEQ multiplex PCR. The sample comprises about 430,000 clones, 90% of which are singletons, and 9% to 15% rests with the top ten. The chain employs TRBV7-6 and TRBJ2-2; 11 nucleotides align to TRBD2. This specimen consisted of peripheral blood, obtained in a trial of Ad26.COV2.S vaccine versus placebo. This receptor was obtained from a person between 18 and 60 years old who received the Ad26.COV2.S COVID-19 vaccine or a placebo. As DNA, the CDR3 is TGTGCCAGCAGCTTAGATTCTAGCGGGAGGTCCGGGGAGCTGTTTTTT. Translated: CASSLDSSGRSGELFF.